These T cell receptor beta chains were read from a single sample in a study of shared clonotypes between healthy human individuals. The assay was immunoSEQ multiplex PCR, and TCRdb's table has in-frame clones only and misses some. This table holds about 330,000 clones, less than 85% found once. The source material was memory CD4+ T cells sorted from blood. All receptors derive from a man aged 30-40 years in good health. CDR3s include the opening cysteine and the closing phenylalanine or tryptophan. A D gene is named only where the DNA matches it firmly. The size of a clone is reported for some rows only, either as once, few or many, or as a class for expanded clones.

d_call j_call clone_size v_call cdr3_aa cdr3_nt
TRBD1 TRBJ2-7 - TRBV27 CASSFRGTGGAEQYF TGTGCCAGCAGTTTCCGGGGGACAGGGGGCGCCGAGCAGTACTTC
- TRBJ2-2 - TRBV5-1 CASSLGTTGELFF TGCGCCAGCAGCTTGGGGACCACCGGGGAGCTGTTTTTT
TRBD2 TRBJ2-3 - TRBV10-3 CAISGSGTSKKETTDTQYF TGTGCCATCAGTGGGAGCGGGACTAGCAAAAAGGAAACAACAGATACGCAGTATTTT
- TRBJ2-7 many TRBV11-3 CASSTDSYEQYF TGTGCCAGCAGCACTGACAGCTACGAGCAGTACTTC
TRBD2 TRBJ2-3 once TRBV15 CATASGTSRDTQYF TGTGCCACCGCCTCCGGGACTAGCCGAGATACGCAGTATTTT
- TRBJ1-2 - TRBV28 CASSLWPGATGGYTF TGTGCCAGCAGTTTATGGCCGGGGGCAACGGGTGGCTACACCTTC
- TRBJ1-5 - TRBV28 CASSWGRQPQHF TGTGCCAGCAGTTGGGGGAGGCAGCCCCAGCATTTT
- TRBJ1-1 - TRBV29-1 CSVEGDGNTEAFF TGCAGCGTTGAAGGGGACGGTAACACTGAAGCTTTCTTT
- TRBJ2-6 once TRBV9 CASSVAGGAGANVLTF TGTGCCAGCAGCGTAGCAGGAGGGGCCGGGGCCAACGTCCTGACTTTC
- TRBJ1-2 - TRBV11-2 CASSSSGVRNYGYTF TGTGCCAGCAGCTCATCCGGGGTGCGAAACTATGGCTACACCTTC
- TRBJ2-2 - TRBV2 CASSDQLLPNTGELFF TGTGCCAGCAGTGACCAATTGCTCCCGAACACCGGGGAGCTGTTTTTT
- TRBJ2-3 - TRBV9 CASSVAPPDTQYF TGTGCCAGCAGCGTAGCTCCCCCAGATACGCAGTATTTT
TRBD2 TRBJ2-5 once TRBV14 CASSQERLAGQETQYF TGTGCCAGCAGCCAAGAACGGCTAGCGGGACAAGAGACCCAGTACTTC
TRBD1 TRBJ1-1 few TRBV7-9 CASSFPPGQGSDTEAFF TGTGCCAGCAGCTTTCCTCCGGGACAGGGATCTGACACTGAAGCTTTCTTT
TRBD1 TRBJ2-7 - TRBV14 CASSQRTRTGLSYEQYF TGTGCCAGCAGCCAACGGACCAGGACAGGGTTATCCTACGAGCAGTACTTC
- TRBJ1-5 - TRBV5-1 CASSYIGGSNQPQHF TGCGCCAGCAGCTACATCGGGGGAAGCAATCAGCCCCAGCATTTT
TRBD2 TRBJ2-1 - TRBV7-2 CASSSSAGSNNEQFF TGTGCCAGCAGCTCCTCAGCGGGGTCGAACAATGAGCAGTTCTTC
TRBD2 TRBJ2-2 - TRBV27 CASSLQSSGSRSGELFF TGTGCCAGCAGTTTACAGTCTAGCGGGAGTAGGTCCGGGGAGCTGTTTTTT
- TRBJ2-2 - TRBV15 CATSRDMSETGELFF TGTGCCACCAGCAGAGATATGTCAGAGACCGGGGAGCTGTTTTTT
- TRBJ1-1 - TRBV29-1 CSVSQGGGPNTEAFF TGCAGCGTATCCCAGGGTGGGGGGCCAAACACTGAAGCTTTCTTT
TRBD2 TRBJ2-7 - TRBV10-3 CAISGPSTWGGTPYEQYF TGTGCCATCAGTGGGCCCTCTACTTGGGGGGGGACTCCCTACGAGCAGTACTTC
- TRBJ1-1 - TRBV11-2 CASSLDPDTEAFF TGTGCCAGCAGCTTAGATCCCGACACTGAAGCTTTCTTT
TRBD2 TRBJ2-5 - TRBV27 CASSHGLDGTQYF TGTGCCAGCAGTCACGGACTAGATGGGACCCAGTACTTC
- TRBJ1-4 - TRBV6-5 CASSYSGTPDEKLFF TGTGCCAGCAGTTACTCCGGGACCCCGGATGAAAAACTGTTTTTT